This record covers a single TCR beta chain. There are a few counts of this clone. The antigen it binds to is not known. No base-level quality is on record; no much larger clone is a single base apart. These data come from a study of blood T cell repertoires in COVID-19 (dated by TCRdb to 2018 to 2021). Regarding the study in general: Samples covering the acute and convalescent phases of COVID-19 were provided by collaborators in the United States, Italy and Spain. Where available, HLA class I and class II types were obtained from metadata supplied by the sample provider rather than from assay-based typing. The repertoires were released in a freely available public database meant as a resource for research on the immune response to SARS-CoV-2. Sample metadata almost always included a de-identified subject ID, COVID-19 status, age in years and sex. The material from the prospective study consisted of cDNA or gDNA derived from T cells, B-cell-depleted T cells, or PBMCs. Deeply sampled blood TCRbeta repertoires from subjects exposed to, actively infected with, or recovered from COVID-19 were included in the dataset. The samples were drawn from the first 160 participants of the ongoing ImmuneRACE study and from 1,254 subjects provided by 6 global collaborators. Overall results and qualifications from the work: How much clinical and demographic metadata was included differed by source and by participant, and the metadata was provided uncurated.

Per the germline V gene, MDHEN is the CDR1 and SYDVKM is the CDR2. Inclusive of the bounding cysteine and phenylalanine, the CDR3 is 13 residues long. The retained sequence is limited to the CDR3, 39 bases, with the frame set at the first base. Compared with germline, V lacks 7 bases and J lacks 9 bases; bases without a gene match: 11. TCRbeta CDR3 regions were amplified from genomic DNA using the immunoSEQ Assay, a bias-controlled multiplex PCR. Processing in the source paper ran as follows. Nucleated cell counts per sample were estimated from amplification of reference gene primers within the assay. To quantify the absolute abundance of each unique TCRbeta CDR3 rearrangement, sequence reads were collapsed and filtered. For each sample, productive Simpson clonality was calculated as the square root of Simpson's diversity index over productive rearrangements. This is the immuneACCESS table as TCRdb keeps it, with only in-frame sequences that have V and J called. A part of the clones is gone; compared with another copy, unresolved V genes explain less than half, and the rest is unexplained. That table furnishes V, J and clone size, whereas the DNA furnished D and trimming. This sample holds 150,000 to 200,000 clones; roughly 86% were observed only once. The top ten hold about 6.5% of the sample.

Whole blood was collected in K2EDTA tubes by collaborating institutions according to the institutions' own protocols. For TCRbeta analysis, collaborators shipped samples as frozen whole blood, isolated PBMCs, or DNA extracted from either of those sample types. The sequenced sample consisted of peripheral blood. The rearranged chain carries TRBV28 and TRBJ1-2; 7 bases in the middle match TRBD1. The source is an elderly woman in a cohort sampled during active or convalescent COVID-19. The CDR3 region reads CASTLRDSFRYTF. DNA sequence: TGTGCCAGCACCCTCCGGGACAGTTTTCGCTACACCTTC.